The rows below give T cell receptor beta chains drawn from one sample of a study of neurological immune-mediated disorders. MiXCR, run by TCRdb on the 5' RACE reads, gives a single entry per CDR3 protein. The sample yields approximately 40,000 distinct CDR3 sequences, approximately 12% seen once. The sample taken for sequencing was PBMCs. Receptors originate from a female donor in good health. The CDR3 runs from the conserved cysteine through the conserved F or W. The order of the fields is CDR3 length, clone size, D gene, V gene, J gene, CDR3 DNA, CDR3 protein. D genes are given only for firm matches. Clone size is stated in some rows and not others, as once, few, many or a class when expanded.

>14|many|-|TRBV20-1|TRBJ2-3
TGCAGTGCTCCCGGGATCAGGGCAACAGATACGCAGTATTTT
CSAPGIRATDTQYF
>13|many|-|TRBV7-9|TRBJ2-3
TGTGCCAGCAGCTCACTAGCCGCAGATACGCAGTATTTT
CASSSLAADTQYF
>15|many|TRBD2|TRBV10-2|TRBJ2-1
TGCGCCAGCAGTGAGGCGACTAGCGGGGGGCCACCGCAGTTCTTC
CASSEATSGGPPQFF
>15|many|-|TRBV15|TRBJ2-1
TGTGCCACCAGCAGAGATAAAACGGGATCGAATGAGCAGTTCTTC
CATSRDKTGSNEQFF
>12|many|TRBD1|TRBV10-3|TRBJ1-2
TGTGCCATCAAGGGGGCAGCCTATGGCTACACCTTC
CAIKGAAYGYTF
>13|medium-sized|TRBD2|TRBV29-1|TRBJ2-2
TGCAGCGTTGAAGGCCGGGGGGCCGGGGAGCTGTTTTTT
CSVEGRGAGELFF
>16|-|TRBD1|TRBV6-6|TRBJ1-5
TGTGCCAGCAGTTCTCGACAGGGGGCTGAGAATCAGCCCCAGCATTTT
CASSSRQGAENQPQHF
>15|many|TRBD1|TRBV6-2/TRBV6-3|TRBJ1-1
TGTGCCAGCACCCCAAGGGGGACAGAGGGCACTGAAGCTTTCTTT
CASTPRGTEGTEAFF
>12|many|-|TRBV20-1|TRBJ1-1
TGCAGTGCTGATACGGTGAACACTGAAGCTTTCTTT
CSADTVNTEAFF
>12|many|-|TRBV15|TRBJ2-3
TGTGCCACCAGCAGGGGTGCAGATACGCAGTATTTT
CATSRGADTQYF
>15|medium-sized|TRBD1|TRBV5-1|TRBJ2-3
TGCGCCAGCAGCTCCGGACAGGGAATCACGGATACGCAGTATTTT
CASSSGQGITDTQYF
>16|-|-|TRBV12-3/TRBV12-4|TRBJ2-5
TGTGCCAGCAGTTTGGGTGTAAAATGGGTGCTGGAGACCCAGTACTTC
CASSLGVKWVLETQYF
>13|many|-|TRBV10-3|TRBJ2-7
TGTGCCATCAGGCCGACGGATTCCTACGAGCAGTACTTC
CAIRPTDSYEQYF
>14|many|TRBD2|TRBV29-1|TRBJ2-7
TGCAGCGTGGCACGTGGGGGGGGGTCCTACGAGCAGTACTTC
CSVARGGGSYEQYF
>12|many|-|TRBV2|TRBJ1-2
TGTGCCAGCGCCGCCTCTAACTATGGCTACACCTTC
CASAASNYGYTF
>16|-|-|TRBV7-3|TRBJ2-6
TGTGCCAGCAGCTTAAAAGCGGGCTCAGGGGCCGACGTCCTGACTTTC
CASSLKAGSGADVLTF
>17|many|TRBD2|TRBV4-1|TRBJ2-3
TGCGCCAGCAGCCATGAACCGGGACTAGCGGATCCAGATACGCAGTATTTT
CASSHEPGLADPDTQYF
>14|many|-|TRBV20-1|TRBJ2-5
TGCAGTGCTCCCCTGGGTGCCGGCGGAGAGACCCAGTACTTC
CSAPLGAGGETQYF
>15|many|-|TRBV3-1|TRBJ1-2
TGTGCCAGCAGCCAAGCGGTCGGGGGACTTCATGGCTACACCTTC
CASSQAVGGLHGYTF
>16|many|TRBD2|TRBV9|TRBJ2-1
TGTGCCAGCAGCGCCACCGGGACTAGCGGAAGTCGTGAGCAGTTCTTC
CASSATGTSGSREQFF
>15|many|TRBD1|TRBV5-4|TRBJ1-1
TGTGCCAGCACCTCCGGGACAGGATTCATAAGGGATGCTTTCTTT
CASTSGTGFIRDAFF
>13|many|-|TRBV12-3/TRBV12-4|TRBJ1-2
TGTGCCAGCACTGACAGACCATGGGGTGGCTACACCTTC
CASTDRPWGGYTF
>14|many|-|TRBV6-6|TRBJ1-2
TGTGCCAGCTATTCCGGGGGAAGGGATATGGTCTACACCTTC
CASYSGGRDMVYTF
>15|-|-|TRBV12-3/TRBV12-4|TRBJ2-7
TGTGCCAACAGTCGCTTGAGAGACAATTCCTACGAGCAGTACTTC
CANSRLRDNSYEQYF
>15|many|-|TRBV5-1|TRBJ2-5
TGCGCCAGCAGCTTGGTGGGAGCACCCCAAGAGACCCAGTACTTC
CASSLVGAPQETQYF
>15|many|-|TRBV2|TRBJ2-7
TGTGCCAGCCAGTCTGAGGCGGAGGAAGCTTACGAGCAGTACTTC
CASQSEAEEAYEQYF
>14|many|-|TRBV6-5|TRBJ2-7
TGTGCCAGCAGTTACAGGGCCAGCTCCTACGAGCAGTACTTC
CASSYRASSYEQYF